This passage covers 28 T cell receptor beta chains from one sample sequenced in a study of blood T cell repertoires in COVID-19. The repertoire was sequenced with immunoSEQ multiplex PCR; TCRdb's copy has only in-frame clones and lacks some. The sample records some 190,000 clones, more than 70% being singletons. The sample comprised peripheral blood. The receptors stem from a woman aged 80 or older with active or convalescent COVID-19.

The table lists this clone with a few counts. The chain joins TRBV18 to TRBJ1-6; 8 bases fit TRBD1. The V and J ends lost 0 bases and 3 bases, in that order; junction bases with no gene match: 1. Germline CDR1 and CDR2: KGHSH and LQKENI. The CDR3 covers 16 residues. The CDR3 DNA sequence: TGTGCCAGCTCACCACCACAGGGGGGCTATAATTCACCCCTCCACTTT. The encoded protein is CASSPPQGGYNSPLHF. Based on the CDR3 plus reference TRBV18 and TRBJ1-6, the full variable domain is NAGVMQNPRHLVRRRGQEARLRCSPMKGHSHVYWYRQLPEEGLKFMVYLQKENIIDESGMPKERFSAEFPKEGPSILRIQQVVRGDSAAYFCASSPPQGGYNSPLHFGNGTRLTVT.

J is TRBJ1-2 and V is TRBV6-5, with TRBD1 matching over 9 bases. This CDR3 region has 13 residues. CDR1 is MNHEY and CDR2 is SVGAGI in the germline V gene. The V and J ends lost 5 bases and 6 bases, in that order; junction bases with no gene match: 4. The CDR3 region is CASSRQGENGYTF. CDR3 coding DNA: TGTGCCAGCAGTAGACAGGGGGAAAATGGCTACACCTTC.

This chain connects TRBV24-1 to TRBJ2-2; 10 bases map to TRBD1. Trimming took 5 bases from V and 4 from J; bases not matched to a gene: 12. The germline gives CDR1 KGHDR, CDR2 SFDVKD. The CDR3 spans 18 residues. CDR3 loop: CATSGLGDRGVCTGELFF. CDR3 in DNA: TGTGCCACCAGTGGATTGGGGGACAGGGGAGTTTGCACCGGGGAGCTGTTTTTT.

The chain has TRBV5-1 and TRBJ1-5; tentative D call: TRBD1 (5 bases). CDR1 is SGHRS, CDR2 YFSETQ, per germline. The V gene lost 4 bases and the J gene lost 4 bases, with 12 bases spanning the gap. This CDR3 contains 14 residues. CDR3 sequence reads: CASSKDGGNQPQHF. DNA for the CDR3: TGCGCCAGCAGCAAGGACGGGGGAAATCAGCCCCAGCATTTT.

The rearrangement uses TRBV28 and TRBJ2-5; a possible D gene is TRBD1 (6 bases). V gave up 4 bases and J gave up 5 bases, with 23 bases separating them. The CDR3 spans 17 residues. The germline CDR1 and CDR2 sequences are MDHEN and SYDVKM. The CDR3 DNA is TGTGCCAGCAGTTCCCGTGGGGTGGGGGCATCATGGGAGACCCAGTACTTC. The encoded protein is CASSSRGVGASWETQYF.

The V and J genes are TRBV4-1 and TRBJ2-2, with D possibly TRBD2 on 6 matching bases. V lost 5 bases, J lost 4 bases, and 11 bases lay in between. The CDR3 runs to 14 residues. Germline V gene sequence: CDR1 MGHRA, CDR2 YSYEKL. The CDR3 spells CASSEAGLTGELFF. Written as DNA, the CDR3 is TGCGCCAGCAGCGAGGCGGGGCTCACCGGGGAGCTGTTTTTT.

The chain is built from TRBV6-1 and TRBJ2-5; D gene ambiguous. The germline CDR1 and CDR2 sequences are MNHNS and SASEGT. CDR3 length: 13 residues. The ends were cut back, 7 bases at V and 2 bases at J, with 11 bases in the middle. CDR3 residues: CASTPPGQETQYF. CDR3 DNA: TGTGCCAGCACCCCCCCCGGGCAAGAGACCCAGTACTTC.

This clone showed up just a few times. The genes are TRBV9 and TRBJ2-7, with D uncertain. V dropped 4 bases and J dropped 2 bases, with 13 bases sitting between them. CDR3 length equals 14 residues. Per germline, CDR1 SGDLS and CDR2 YYNGEE. The CDR3 loop is CASSLGLMPYEQYF. As DNA, the CDR3 is TGTGCCAGCAGCCTAGGGCTGATGCCCTACGAGCAGTACTTC.

The chain is built from TRBV19 and TRBJ1-5; 8 positions match TRBD1. V was clipped by 6 bases and J by 6 bases; unmatched bases: 7. The CDR3 has 14 residues. Germline lookup yields CDR1 LNHDA and CDR2 SQIVND (reference sequence). DNA of the CDR3: TGTGCCAGTAGGAGGGACAGGCTAGGTCAGCCCCAGCATTTT. Translated, it gives CASRRDRLGQPQHF.

This rearrangement joins TRBV19 to TRBJ2-1, with 8 nucleotides matching TRBD2. Per germline, CDR1 LNHDA and CDR2 SQIVND (reference sequence). The CDR3 consists of 15 residues. The V and J ends lost 8 bases and 0 bases, in that order; junction bases with no gene match: 6. The DNA of the CDR3 is TGTGCCAGTCGACTAGCGCCGAGCTCCTACAATGAGCAGTTCTTC. It codes for CASRLAPSSYNEQFF.

This chain links TRBV2 with TRBJ2-5; 10 positions agree with TRBD2. In germline, CDR1 is SNHLY, CDR2 FYNNEI. CDR3 size: 15 residues. V trimming: 0 bases; J trimming: 5 bases; junction bases outside the gene matches: 3. The CDR3 nucleotides read TGTGCCAGCAGTGAAGCGGGGACTAGCGATGAGACCCAGTACTTC. Protein product: CASSEAGTSDETQYF.

V and J are TRBV27 and TRBJ2-7, with D hard to call. Germline CDR1 and CDR2: MNHEY and SMNVEV (reference sequence). The V end was cut by 3 bases, the J end by 2 bases, with 11 bases between. The CDR3 spans 14 residues. The CDR3 loop is CASSFRGAAYEQYF. The CDR3 region has the DNA TGTGCCAGCAGTTTTCGCGGCGCCGCCTACGAGCAGTACTTC.

The genes are TRBV11-2 and TRBJ2-3; a weak D match, TRBD2 (6 bases). Trimming took 1 base from V and 2 from J, leaving 10 bases between them. The CDR3 spans 15 residues. The V gene's germline CDR1 is SGHAT and CDR2 FQNNGV. In nucleotides, the CDR3 is TGTGCCAGCAGCTTAGGACTAGTTTTCACAGATACGCAGTATTTT. Translation gives CASSLGLVFTDTQYF.

The genes are TRBV19 and TRBJ2-5; D uncertain. Germline V gives CDR1 LNHDA, CDR2 SQIVND (reference sequence). CDR3 length equals 12 residues. The V and J ends lost 6 bases and 5 bases respectively, with 10 bases between them. CDR3 nucleotide sequence: TGTGCCAGTAGCGCTGGCGGCGAGACCCAGTACTTC. This translates into CASSAGGETQYF.

The chain employs TRBV2 and TRBJ2-7, with 7 bases that match TRBD1. The CDR3 is 14 residues long. V lost 4 bases to trimming and J lost 7 bases; unmatched junction nucleotides: 10. Germline V gives CDR1 SNHLY, CDR2 FYNNEI. The CDR3 bases are TGTGCCAGCAGTGCTGAGACAGGGTATGGGGAGCAGTACTTC. This encodes CASSAETGYGEQYF.

The chain links TRBV9 to TRBJ1-2; 7 bases are shared with TRBD1. The CDR3 runs to 13 residues. CDR1 SGDLS and CDR2 YYNGEE come from the germline V gene. V lost 5 bases, J lost 8 bases, and 9 bases stayed unmatched. In DNA form, the CDR3 reads TGTGCCAGCAGTCAATCGACAGGGACCGGCTACACCTTC. It translates to CASSQSTGTGYTF. The variable domain in full, with the rest retrieved from reference TRBV9 and TRBJ1-2, is DSGVTQTPKHLITATGQRVTLRCSPRSGDLSVYWYQQSLDQGLQFLIQYYNGEERAKGNILERFSAQQFPDLHSELNLSSLELGDSALYFCASSQSTGTGYTFGSGTRLTVV.

The chain couples TRBV28 to TRBJ1-4; no definite D call. V was shortened by 3 bases and J by 6 bases, with 5 bases between the two germline ends. The CDR3 has 12 residues. Germline CDR1 MDHEN, CDR2 SYDVKM. DNA of the CDR3: TGTGCCAGCAGTTTTCGGGATGAAAAACTGTTTTTT. Protein product: CASSFRDEKLFF.

The chain recombines TRBV19 with TRBJ2-7, with 11 positions matching TRBD2. The CDR3 is 15 residues long. Trimming removed 10 bases from V and 0 bases from J; junction bases left unmatched: 8. Germline CDR1 LNHDA, CDR2 SQIVND (reference sequence). The CDR3 spells CATRLAGSNSYEQYF. Written as DNA, the CDR3 is TGTGCCACGAGACTAGCGGGGTCTAACTCCTACGAGCAGTACTTC.

The gene calls are TRBV28 and TRBJ1-2, with D uncertain. Trimming left V 6 bases short and J 6 bases short, with 11 bases between. The CDR3 runs to 12 residues. Germline values: CDR1 MDHEN, CDR2 SYDVKM. DNA for the CDR3: TGTGCCAGCAGATTGGGAGTCAATGGCTACACCTTC. Amino acids: CASRLGVNGYTF.

The chain joins TRBV19 to TRBJ2-1, with D perhaps matching TRBD2 (6 bases). Germline V gene sequence: CDR1 LNHDA, CDR2 SQIVND (reference sequence). The V end lost 5 bases, the J end lost 8 bases, and 19 bases lay between the germline ends. This CDR3 is built from 15 residues. The CDR3 DNA reads as TGTGCCAGTAGTTCGGACTCCCTCGGGAGCGATGAGCAGTTCTTC. It encodes CASSSDSLGSDEQFF. The whole variable domain, remainder taken from reference TRBV19 and TRBJ2-1, is DGGITQSPKYLFRKEGQNVTLSCEQNLNHDAMYWYRQDPGQGLRLIYYSQIVNDFQKGDIAEGYSVSREKKESFPLTVTSAQKNPTAFYLCASSSDSLGSDEQFFGPGTRLTVL.

This rearrangement joins TRBV3-1 (or the pseudogene TRBV3-2) to TRBJ1-2; D unresolved. Germline-derived CDR1 and CDR2 are LGHDT and YNNKEL (reference sequence). Trimming shortened V by 1 base and J by 9 bases, and 15 bases separated the two germline ends. The CDR3 covers 14 residues. CDR3 amino acids: CASSQVAQPRSYTF. The CDR3 region has the DNA TGTGCCAGCAGCCAAGTGGCACAGCCCAGGAGCTACACCTTC.

This clone was seen repeatedly, ten times or more. The CDR3 region is CASSQDPGNNQPQHF. CDR3 sequence (DNA): TGTGCCAGCAGCCAAGACCCAGGGAACAATCAGCCCCAGCATTTT. The chain combines TRBV3-1 (or the pseudogene TRBV3-2) with TRBJ1-5, with D perhaps matching TRBD1 (5 bases). The CDR3 length is 15 residues. Trimming stripped 0 bases from V and 3 bases from J, with 9 bases between. Germline V gives CDR1 LGHDT, CDR2 YNNKEL (reference sequence).

The rearrangement joins TRBV25-1 to TRBJ2-3; 9 bases map to TRBD2. Trimming at V came to 3 bases and at J to 2 bases, leaving 6 bases not matched to a gene. The CDR3 loop spans 16 amino acids. In germline, CDR1 is MGHDK, CDR2 SYGVNS. Here the CDR3 DNA reads TGTGCCAGCAGTGAGGCAAGACTAGCGGCCACAGATACGCAGTATTTT. Encoded protein: CASSEARLAATDTQYF.

This clone is a singleton in its sample. The rearrangement uses TRBV19 and TRBJ2-1; 7 bases are a match to TRBD2. The germline V gene encodes CDR1 LNHDA and CDR2 SQIVND (reference sequence). The V and J ends lost 3 bases and 14 bases, in that order; junction bases with no gene match: 4. The CDR3 has 11 residues. CDR3 DNA sequence: TGTGCCAGTAGTATGAGCGGGGCCAAGTTCTTC. Its protein is CASSMSGAKFF.

This chain joins TRBV5-1 and TRBJ2-7; 9 bases agree with TRBD1. The CDR3 has 16 residues. Germline trimming cut 2 bases from V and 3 bases from J; bases unmatched to any gene: 9. Germline V gene data show CDR1 as SGHRS and CDR2 as YFSETQ. The CDR3 bases are TGCGCCAGCAGCTTATTACTTCCGACAGGGGGCTACGAGCAGTACTTC. Protein: CASSLLLPTGGYEQYF.

The V gene is TRBV7-9, the J gene TRBJ1-6; D is unresolved. From germline, CDR1 is SEHNR and CDR2 FQNEAQ (reference sequence). The CDR3 contains 15 residues. V lost 5 bases and J 8 bases, leaving 16 bases between the germline ends. In nucleotides, the CDR3 is TGTGCCAGCAGCCCCCTGGCGGCTAGCCATTCACCCCTCCACTTT. As protein: CASSPLAASHSPLHF.

The chain combines TRBV12-3 or TRBV12-4 with TRBJ1-3; D is uncertain. This CDR3 has 13 residues. The V end lost 1 base, the J end lost 4 bases, and 5 bases lay between the germline ends. CDR3 nucleotides: TGTGCCAGCAGTTTAGGAGGGGGAAACACCATATATTTT. Its protein is CASSLGGGNTIYF.

This chain joins TRBV6-5 and TRBJ2-7; the D gene is possibly TRBD2 (6 bases). This CDR3 has 14 residues. Germline loops: CDR1 MNHEY, CDR2 SVGAGI. V dropped 0 bases and J dropped 6 bases, with 12 bases sitting between them. The CDR3 DNA reads as TGTGCCAGCAGTTACTCCCCCCTAGCGACCGAGCAGTACTTC. It yields the protein CASSYSPLATEQYF.